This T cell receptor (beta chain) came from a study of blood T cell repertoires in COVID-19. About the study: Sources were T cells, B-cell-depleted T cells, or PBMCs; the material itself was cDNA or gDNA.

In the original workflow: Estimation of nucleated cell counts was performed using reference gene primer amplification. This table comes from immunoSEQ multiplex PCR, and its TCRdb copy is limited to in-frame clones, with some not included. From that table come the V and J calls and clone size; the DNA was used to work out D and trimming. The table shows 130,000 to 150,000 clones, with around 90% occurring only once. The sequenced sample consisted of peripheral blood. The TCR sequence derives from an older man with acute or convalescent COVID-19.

DNA for the CDR3: TGTGCCAGCAGACCCTGGGGAGGAGATACGCAGTATTTT. Protein sequence: CASRPWGGDTQYF. The chain recombines TRBV3-1 (or the pseudogene TRBV3-2) with TRBJ2-3, with a tentative D call TRBD2 (6 bases). Germline loops: CDR1 LGHDT, CDR2 YNNKEL (reference sequence). The V gene lost 6 bases and the J gene lost 5 bases, with 12 bases spanning the gap. This CDR3 has 13 residues.